A selection of T cell receptor beta chains follows, all from one sample in a study of cytomegalovirus exposure and HLA in healthy donors. Measured with immunoSEQ multiplex PCR; TCRdb has only the in-frame clones, and not every one. The repertoire holds about 150,000 clones, with 76% as singletons. Specimen: PBMCs. The receptors here all came from a middle-aged woman in good health and CMV-seronegative. Each CDR3 is given without its conserved first and last residue. Each record gives: D gene, J gene, V gene, CDR3 protein. A D gene is named only where the DNA matches it firmly.

>.|TRBJ2-7|TRBV5-4
ASSLKTGRYEQY
>TRBD2|TRBJ2-5|TRBV13
ASSSSGRETQY
>.|TRBJ2-7|TRBV6-1
ASSEFQGLSHEQY
>.|TRBJ1-1|TRBV7-6
ASSMTDRTEAF
>.|TRBJ1-1|TRBV18
ASSPPEGLNTEAF
>.|TRBJ1-5|TRBV19
ASSMSIWGVDNQPQH
>.|TRBJ1-5|TRBV5-1
ASSPAGVRGQPQH
>.|TRBJ2-5|TRBV30
AWSVFGGRETQY
>TRBD1|TRBJ1-1|TRBV11-2
ASSLGTGGWGTEAF
>TRBD2|TRBJ2-5|TRBV6-5
ASSKLAGGRETQY
>.|TRBJ2-7|TRBV28
ASGTRLDEQY
>TRBD2|TRBJ2-1|TRBV2
ASLETSGGLDNEQF
>TRBD2|TRBJ2-7|TRBV5-1
ASSPGLAGGRSEQY
>TRBD1|TRBJ1-6|TRBV10-1
ASSERTGNGSPLH
>TRBD1|TRBJ2-3|TRBV27
ASSSWTGGSTDTQY
>.|TRBJ2-6|TRBV28
ASSLSMNVLT
>.|TRBJ2-5|TRBV10-3
AIRLGASSPETQY
>.|TRBJ2-5|TRBV9
ASSVVAGALETQY
>.|TRBJ1-5|TRBV13
ASSLNRNQPQH
>.|TRBJ2-3|TRBV10-2
ASSLGVSTDTQY